The next 2 T cell receptor beta chains were all read from a single sample in a study of beta chain features in type 1 diabetes. Points from the study as a whole: Moderate yet significant TCRB CDR3 shortening was seen in Type 1 diabetes patients in all four CD4+ subsets.

Expressed TCRB transcripts were sequenced because the entire RNA isolate underwent reverse transcription. The method was immunoSEQ multiplex PCR; TCRdb's version includes in-frame clones alone and lacks a portion of them. The table includes a few hundred thousand clones, 14% to 15% detected once. The antigens of these receptors remain unknown. Sequenced input: naive CD4+ T cells from blood. The receptors originated from a man aged 18 to 29 with type 1 diabetes.

The V and J genes are TRBV6-4 and TRBJ2-7, with a weak D call TRBD1 (5 bases). This CDR3 is built from 13 residues. Per germline, CDR1 MRHNA and CDR2 SNTAGT. V lost 4 bases, J lost 6 bases, and 13 bases lay in between. The CDR3 loop is CASSAGPGREQYF. The CDR3 nucleotides are TGTGCCAGCAGTGCAGGGCCAGGACGCGAGCAGTACTTC.

The chain recombines TRBV28 with TRBJ1-2; D remains ambiguous. The germline V gene has CDR1 MDHEN and CDR2 SYDVKM. Trimming removed 6 bases from V and 8 bases from J, with 7 bases in between. This CDR3 is 10 amino acids long. CDR3 protein: CASSSRGYTF. The CDR3 bases are TGTGCCAGCAGCTCGAGGGGCTACACCTTC.